These 29 T cell receptor beta chains were all obtained from the same sample, sequenced in a study of blood T cells in healthy people across ages. Through a sample-barcoded 5' primer and a J-beta primer mix, a second PCR was run for roughly 7 to 12 cycles. TCRdb analysed the 5' RACE reads with MiXCR anew, one entry per CDR3 protein. The table lists 600,000 to 650,000 distinct CDR3 sequences, 45% to 65% of them singletons. Sequences were obtained from blood. These receptor sequences come from a man aged 55 to 70 in good health.

The gene calls are TRBV27 and TRBJ1-2; possibly TRBD1 for D (6 bases). Germline CDR1 reads MNHEY; CDR2 reads SMNVEV (reference sequence). This CDR3 is 14 amino acids long. V was clipped by 4 bases and J by 7 bases, with 16 bases between them. The CDR3, as DNA: TGTGCCAGCAGTTCGGTCGGGACACTTAGTGGCTACACCTTC. It encodes CASSSVGTLSGYTF.

In its sample, this clonotype was seen a few times. The gene calls are TRBV25-1 and TRBJ1-4, with no clear D. The CDR3 contains 12 residues. Germline CDR1 and CDR2: MGHDK and SYGVNS. CDR3 loop: CGTAGSNEKLFF. The CDR3 region has the DNA TGTGGCACCGCGGGGTCTAATGAAAAACTGTTTTTT.

This rearrangement joins TRBV5-1 to TRBJ2-7; D remains ambiguous. This CDR3 comprises 13 residues. Germline V CDR1 and CDR2: SGHRS, YFSETQ. Trimming stripped 0 bases from V and 6 bases from J, with 10 bases between. The chain's CDR3 is CASSLAQVSEQYF. The CDR3 nucleotides read TGCGCCAGCAGCTTGGCCCAGGTTAGCGAGCAGTACTTC.

The chain is built from TRBV3-1 and TRBJ1-1; D call uncertain. The CDR3 has 13 residues. The V gene lost 1 base and the J gene lost 8 bases, with 11 bases spanning the gap. Germline CDR1 is LGHDT and CDR2 is YNNKEL (reference sequence). The CDR3 spells CASSQGAPAEAFF. The CDR3 nucleotides read TGTGCCAGCAGCCAAGGGGCCCCAGCCGAAGCTTTCTTT.

The chain carries TRBV6-6 and TRBJ2-7; tentatively, D is TRBD1 (5 bases). V was shortened by 6 bases and J by 5 bases, with 8 bases between the two germline ends. The germline V gene encodes CDR1 MNHNY and CDR2 SVGAGI (reference sequence). The CDR3 has 11 amino acids. The CDR3 loop is CASRGAHEQYF. CDR3 nucleotide sequence: TGTGCCAGCAGAGGGGCCCACGAGCAGTACTTC.

This clonotype occurred many times. The chain recombines TRBV18 with TRBJ2-7; TRBD1 matches at 10 bases. V was pared by 3 bases and J by 9 bases, with 2 bases of the junction left unmatched. The CDR3 length is 12 residues. Germline V CDR1 and CDR2: KGHSH, LQKENI. The CDR3 sequence is CASSPGTGVQYF. For the CDR3, the DNA is TGTGCCAGCTCACCCGGGACAGGGGTGCAGTACTTC.

This chain links TRBV5-5 with TRBJ2-3; D call uncertain. The CDR3 loop spans 14 amino acids. Germline V CDR1 and CDR2: SGHKS, YYEKEE (reference sequence). V was cut by 5 bases and J by 0 bases, with 10 bases left in between. CDR3 loop: CASRSDLSTDTQYF. The CDR3 DNA reads TGTGCCAGCAGGTCGGATCTAAGCACAGATACGCAGTATTTT. The full variable domain, its missing parts supplied by reference TRBV5-5 and TRBJ2-3, is DAGVTQSPTHLIKTRGQQVTLRCSPISGHKSVSWYQQVLGQGPQFIFQYYEKEERGRGNFPDRFSARQFPNYSSELNVNALLLGDSALYLCASRSDLSTDTQYFGPGTRLTVL.

The table lists this clonotype with a few counts. The V and J genes are TRBV20-1 and TRBJ2-1; D not certain. The CDR3 is 12 residues long. Germline CDR1 DFQATT, CDR2 SNEGSKA (reference sequence). V gave up 3 bases and J gave up 5 bases, with 8 bases separating them. This chain's CDR3 is CSASQADNEQFF. The CDR3 nucleotides read TGCAGTGCTAGCCAGGCAGACAATGAGCAGTTCTTC.

The chain's CDR3 is CASSLWGLSGNTIYF. In DNA form, the CDR3 reads TGTGCCAGCAGTTTATGGGGACTCTCTGGAAACACCATATATTTT. V usage is TRBV12-3 or TRBV12-4 and J usage is TRBJ1-3; D might be TRBD1 (5 bases). This CDR3 is built from 15 residues. Trimming cost V 2 bases and J 0 bases, with 8 bases left between them.

Only one count was recorded for this clonotype. The chain has TRBV12-5 and TRBJ2-5; TRBD2 matches at 10 bases. The J call may be incorrect, as the DNA end agrees better with TRBJ2-7. The germline V gene encodes CDR1 LGHNT and CDR2 FRNRAP. CDR3 length equals 16 residues. The CDR3 loop is CASGLVTSGETYEQYF. The CDR3 bases are TGTGCTAGTGGTTTGGTCACTAGCGGGGAGACCTACGAGCAGTACTTC.

The rearrangement links TRBV6-4 to TRBJ1-6; D unresolved. Looked up from germline, CDR1 is MRHNA and CDR2 is SNTAGT. Trimming removed 6 bases at V and 6 bases at J, with 9 bases between. CDR3 length: 13 residues. The CDR3, as DNA: TGTGCCAGCAGCCGGGATCTTAATTCACCCCTCCACTTT. Its protein product is CASSRDLNSPLHF.

This clonotype has just a few counts. The genes are TRBV7-2 and TRBJ2-3, with D unresolved. Germline CDR1 and CDR2: SGHTA and FQGNSA. V was shortened by 5 bases and J by 6 bases, with 9 bases between the two germline ends. The CDR3 totals 12 residues. The CDR3 is CASSPYSDTQYF. CDR3 sequence (DNA): TGTGCCAGCAGCCCTTACTCCGATACGCAGTATTTT.

The rearrangement links TRBV9 to TRBJ1-2; 7 positions match TRBD1. The CDR3 is 15 residues long. Germline V gene data show CDR1 as SGDLS and CDR2 as YYNGEE. V was clipped by 0 bases and J by 2 bases; unmatched bases: 4. CDR3 bases: TGTGCCAGCAGCGTAGAAAGGACAGGCAACTATGGCTACACCTTC. Its translation: CASSVERTGNYGYTF. The full variable domain, its missing parts supplied by reference TRBV9 and TRBJ1-2, is DSGVTQTPKHLITATGQRVTLRCSPRSGDLSVYWYQQSLDQGLQFLIQYYNGEERAKGNILERFSAQQFPDLHSELNLSSLELGDSALYFCASSVERTGNYGYTFGSGTRLTVV.

The rearrangement joins TRBV7-9 to TRBJ1-6; 8 nucleotides align to TRBD1. Germline CDR1 and CDR2: SEHNR and FQNEAQ (reference sequence). J gave up 6 bases and V 3 bases, and 10 bases lay outside the gene matches. CDR3 size: 17 residues. CDR3 amino acids: CASSLPPGQASNSPLHF. The CDR3 bases are TGTGCCAGCAGCTTGCCGCCGGGACAGGCTTCTAATTCACCCCTCCACTTT.

This clonotype was detected a few times. The chain joins TRBV7-9 to TRBJ2-1; D assignment may be TRBD1 or TRBD2 (6 bases each). CDR3 length: 16 amino acids. Germline values: CDR1 SEHNR, CDR2 FQNEAQ (reference sequence). Trimming took 4 bases from V and 5 from J, leaving 18 bases between them. The CDR3 DNA reads TGTGCCAGCAGCTCGAGACCCGGAGGGGGTGACAATGAGCAGTTCTTC. Encoded protein: CASSSRPGGGDNEQFF.

This CDR3 is CASRGGVAQYF. The DNA for the CDR3 is TGTGCCAGCAGGGGGGGGGTGGCCCAGTACTTC. The chain combines TRBV6-1 with TRBJ2-5; 7 bases fit TRBD2. Trimming cost V 6 bases and J 9 bases; bases outside gene matches: 4. The germline CDR1 and CDR2 sequences are MNHNS and SASEGT. CDR3 length equals 11 residues.

This clonotype has at least ten counts. The chain combines TRBV5-8 with TRBJ1-5, with a tentative D call TRBD1 (5 bases). V was pared by 2 bases and J by 3 bases, with 15 bases between. The V gene's germline CDR1 is SGHTS and CDR2 YDEGEE. The CDR3 loop spans 16 amino acids. CDR3 protein: CASSLAARGLNQPQHF. CDR3 bases: TGTGCCAGCAGCTTAGCCGCCCGGGGCCTCAATCAGCCCCAGCATTTT.

V is TRBV10-2 and J is TRBJ2-1; TRBD2 might be the D (6 bases). Germline assignment: CDR1 WSHSY and CDR2 SAAADI. The V and J ends lost 6 bases and 7 bases respectively, with 10 bases between them. The CDR3 has 12 residues. The CDR3 region has the DNA TGCGCCAGCAGGGGCGGAGGGAATGAGCAGTTCTTC. Translating it yields CASRGGGNEQFF.

The count of this clonotype is one. This chain links TRBV20-1 with TRBJ1-6, with 9 bases matching TRBD1. Germline assignment: CDR1 DFQATT and CDR2 SNEGSKA (reference sequence). CDR3 length: 18 amino acids. The V gene end was trimmed by 3 bases and the J gene end by 0 bases; junction bases not matched to a gene: 9. The DNA for the CDR3 is TGCAGTGCTAGTAGAGGGACAGGGATCAGCTCCTATAATTCACCCCTCCACTTT. Amino acid sequence: CSASRGTGISSYNSPLHF.

This clonotype was recorded at least ten times. The chain carries TRBV7-2 and TRBJ2-5; D is possibly TRBD2 (5 bases). The V end was cut by 4 bases, the J end by 7 bases, with 7 bases between. Germline V CDR1 and CDR2: SGHTA, FQGNSA. The CDR3 totals 11 residues. The CDR3 is CASSSRGTQYF. CDR3 sequence (DNA): TGTGCCAGCAGCTCTCGGGGGACCCAGTACTTC. Full variable domain (remainder filled in from reference TRBV7-2 and TRBJ2-5): GAGVSQSPSNKVTEKGKDVELRCDPISGHTALYWYRQSLGQGLEFLIYFQGNSAPDKSGLPSDRFSAERTGGSVSTLTIQRTQQEDSAVYLCASSSRGTQYFGPGTRLLVL.

This clonotype was seen at least ten times. It may be a read error: a sequence one base away is much more abundant. The chain recombines TRBV7-2 with TRBJ2-7, with 9 bases that match TRBD2. Germline assignment: CDR1 SGHTA and CDR2 FQGNSA. The CDR3 totals 14 residues. CDR3 protein: CASSVASGAYEQYF. The CDR3 nucleotides read TGTGCCAGCAGCGTAGCTAGCGGGGCCTACGAGCAGTACTTC.

The chain carries TRBV5-1 and TRBJ2-4; the D is unclear. The tail of the sequence fits TRBJ2-7 better, so the J call may be wrong. CDR1 SGHRS and CDR2 YFSETQ come from the germline V gene. There are 13 residues in the CDR3. CDR3 nucleotides: TGCGCCAGCAGTATCCGGGCGGACGGCGAGCAGTACTTC. Its protein is CASSIRADGEQYF.

The V and J genes are TRBV15 and TRBJ2-1; perhaps TRBD1 as D (6 bases). V lost 1 base and J 8 bases, leaving 15 bases between the germline ends. Germline V gene lookup returns CDR1 LNHNV and CDR2 YYDKDF (reference sequence). The CDR3 is made up of 15 amino acids. The CDR3 coding sequence is TGTGCCACCAGCAGAGCTGGGCAGGGGTTGTATGAGCAGTTCTTC. Translating it yields CATSRAGQGLYEQFF. The full variable domain, in which reference TRBV15 and TRBJ2-1 provide the parts outside the CDR3, is DAMVIQNPRYQVTQFGKPVTLSCSQTLNHNVMYWYQQKSSQAPKLLFHYYDKDFNNEADTPDNFQSRRPNTSFCFLDIRSPGLGDTAMYLCATSRAGQGLYEQFFGPGTRLTVL.

CDR3 amino acids: CASSPPRRSGETQYF. Here the CDR3 DNA reads TGTGCCAGCTCACCACCGAGGAGGTCGGGGGAGACCCAGTACTTC. This chain connects TRBV18 to TRBJ2-5; tentative D call: TRBD2 (5 bases). CDR1 is KGHSH, CDR2 LQKENI, per germline. The length of the CDR3 is 15 residues. Trimming pared 0 bases from V and 5 bases from J, leaving 13 bases between.

This rearrangement joins TRBV6-1 to TRBJ1-6, with unresolved D. V was shortened by 2 bases and J by 11 bases, with 16 bases between the two germline ends. In germline, CDR1 is MNHNS, CDR2 SASEGT. The CDR3 sequence is 15 residues long. The CDR3 nucleotides read TGTGCCAGCAGTGAAAGAGAACCAGGTGGGCCACCCCTCCACTTT. Translated, it gives CASSEREPGGPPLHF.

This clonotype was seen only a few times. The gene calls are TRBV20-1 and TRBJ1-4, with 7 bases aligning to TRBD1. The CDR3 length is 13 residues. In germline, CDR1 is DFQATT, CDR2 SNEGSKA (reference sequence). V shed 5 bases and J 4 bases; nucleotides not matched to a gene: 4. The DNA of the CDR3 is TGCAGTGCTGGGGGACAGATTAATGAAAAACTGTTTTTT. Protein sequence: CSAGGQINEKLFF.

The V call is TRBV14, the J call TRBJ1-6, with D uncertain. CDR3 size: 13 residues. Germline V gene sequence: CDR1 SGHDN, CDR2 FVKESK. Between the trimmed V and J ends, which lost 4 bases and 8 bases, there was a span of 9 bases. CDR3: CASSPHIDSPLHF. The CDR3 bases are TGTGCCAGCAGCCCCCACATAGATTCACCCCTCCACTTT.

This rearrangement joins TRBV6-6 to TRBJ2-4, with 8 bases fitting TRBD2. Judging by the DNA end, TRBJ2-7 fits better; the J call may be wrong. Germline assignment: CDR1 MNHNY and CDR2 SVGAGI (reference sequence). The CDR3 consists of 15 residues. In DNA, the CDR3 is TGTGCCAGCAGACCTCCGGGAGGGCTTACCTACGAGCAGTACTTC. It codes for CASRPPGGLTYEQYF.

The V call is TRBV6-2 or TRBV6-3, the J call TRBJ1-1; D is uncertain. Germline V gives CDR1 MNHEY, CDR2 SVGEGT. V was cut by 8 bases and J by 6 bases, with 16 bases left in between. The CDR3 totals 13 residues. The CDR3 DNA reads TGTGCCAGCCGTGGAGGAGGCGCGCCTGAAGCTTTCTTT. Protein: CASRGGGAPEAFF.